The rows below give T cell receptor beta chains drawn from one sample of a study of cytomegalovirus exposure and HLA in healthy donors. Profiling relied on immunoSEQ multiplex PCR, and the TCRdb table lists in-frame clones only, not all of them. The table records over 100,000 clones, about two thirds of them present only once. The sample consisted of PBMCs. Receptors were obtained from a woman aged 40 to 50 in good health and CMV-seronegative. Each CDR3 is given with its conserved first and last residue. The order of the fields is D gene, J gene, V gene, clone size, CDR3 protein, CDR3 DNA. The D gene is left open where the match is weak. The size entry is marked missing in some rows and otherwise reads once, few, many or a size class.

>TRBD2|TRBJ2-3|TRBV7-8|.
CASSYRPTSGSTDTQYF
TGTGCCAGCAGCTACCGACCGACTAGCGGAAGCACAGATACGCAGTATTTT
>TRBD1|TRBJ1-2|TRBV14|.
CASSQARGESDGYTF
TGTGCCAGCAGCCAAGCCAGGGGGGAGAGTGATGGCTACACCTTC
>TRBD1|TRBJ1-1|TRBV5-1|.
CASSLRDRGLGTEAFF
TGCGCCAGCAGCTTAAGGGACAGGGGGCTGGGCACTGAAGCTTTCTTT
>.|TRBJ2-5|TRBV7-6|.
CASSPSRGIAETQYF
TGTGCCAGCAGCCCGAGCCGAGGGATAGCGGAGACCCAGTACTTC
>.|TRBJ1-2|TRBV4-3|.
CASSQALTNYGYTF
TGCGCCAGCAGCCAAGCTCTAACTAACTATGGCTACACCTTC
>.|TRBJ1-1|TRBV7-2|.
CASSLPTGRGTEAFF
TGTGCCAGCAGCTTACCTACTGGACGGGGGACCGAAGCTTTCTTT
>TRBD2|TRBJ2-3|TRBV28|.
CASSLGALAGGRTSTDTQYF
TGTGCCAGCAGTTTGGGGGCTCTAGCGGGGGGGCGGACTAGCACAGATACGCAGTATTTT
>.|TRBJ1-1|TRBV6-1|.
CASSETRNTEAFF
TGTGCCAGCAGTGAAACTAGGAACACTGAAGCTTTCTTT
>.|TRBJ1-1|TRBV28|.
CASSLAQGNTEAFF
TGTGCCAGCAGTTTGGCACAGGGGAACACTGAAGCTTTCTTT
>TRBD2|TRBJ2-7|TRBV4-2|few
CASSQDLQRGFSYEQYF
TGTGCCAGCAGCCAAGATCTCCAGCGGGGGTTCTCCTACGAGCAGTACTTC
>.|TRBJ1-2|TRBV19|.
CASSIVGILTHGYTF
TGTGCCAGTAGTATAGTCGGGATCTTGACACATGGCTACACCTTC
>TRBD1|TRBJ1-2|TRBV2|once
CASKDRALDGYTF
TGTGCCAGCAAGGACAGGGCCTTAGATGGCTACACCTTC
>.|TRBJ2-7|TRBV15|.
CATSRERSGGTFSYEQYF
TGTGCCACCAGCAGAGAGAGGTCAGGGGGGACCTTCTCCTACGAGCAGTACTTC
>.|TRBJ2-6|TRBV30|.
CAWSETGAGANVLTF
TGTGCCTGGAGTGAGACCGGGGCTGGGGCCAACGTCCTGACTTTC
>.|TRBJ1-1|TRBV6-5|.
CASSSRTNAGNTEAFF
TGTGCCAGCAGTTCCCGGACAAACGCAGGAAACACTGAAGCTTTCTTT
>.|TRBJ1-6|TRBV6-1|.
CASSDQGLGLALHF
TGTGCCAGCAGTGATCAGGGTTTGGGGTTGGCCCTCCACTTT
>.|TRBJ1-2|TRBV18|.
CASSLGQGLYGYTF
TGTGCCAGCTCCCTCGGGCAGGGACTCTATGGCTACACCTTC
>.|TRBJ1-1|TRBV12-5|.
CASGPGLNTEAFF
TGTGCTAGTGGTCCAGGGTTGAACACTGAAGCTTTCTTT
>.|TRBJ1-5|TRBV19|.
CASSNRANQPQHF
TGTGCCAGTAGTAACAGGGCCAATCAGCCCCAGCATTTT
>TRBD1|TRBJ1-2|TRBV4-1|few
CASSQEKGQVVYGYTF
TGCGCCAGCAGCCAAGAAAAAGGACAGGTGGTCTATGGCTACACCTTC
>TRBD1|TRBJ1-5|TRBV4-1|.
CASSLSTGGNQPQHF
TGCGCCAGCAGCCTTTCAACAGGGGGAAATCAGCCCCAGCATTTT
>.|TRBJ1-2|TRBV6-5|.
CASSLSPGGYTF
TGTGCCAGCAGTCTTAGTCCGGGGGGCTACACCTTC
>.|TRBJ2-5|TRBV2|.
CASTEGGLEWETQYF
TGTGCCAGCACCGAAGGCGGACTCGAATGGGAGACCCAGTACTTC
>.|TRBJ2-5|TRBV19|.
CASSRGTGQETQYF
TGTGCCAGTAGTAGGGGCACGGGCCAAGAGACCCAGTACTTC
>.|TRBJ1-2|TRBV30|.
CAWSGGGSYGYTF
TGTGCCTGGAGTGGGGGGGGGAGCTATGGCTACACCTTC
>.|TRBJ2-7|TRBV6-5|.
CASSPAGTYEQYF
TGTGCCAGCAGCCCTGCAGGTACCTACGAGCAGTACTTC
>.|TRBJ2-7|TRBV4-1|once
CASSQGSTGGVYEQYF
TGCGCCAGCAGCCAAGGGTCTACAGGGGGGGTATACGAGCAGTACTTC
>.|TRBJ1-3|TRBV2|.
CASKSQVSGNTIYF
TGTGCCAGCAAATCCCAGGTCTCTGGAAACACCATATATTTT
>.|TRBJ1-2|TRBV6-5|.
CASSYSNTGNYGYTF
TGTGCCAGCAGTTACTCGAACACGGGGAACTATGGCTACACCTTC
>.|TRBJ1-5|TRBV4-1|.
CASSQQTGHQPQHF
TGCGCCAGCAGCCAACAAACAGGGCATCAGCCCCAGCATTTT
>.|TRBJ2-2|TRBV5-1|.
CASTEPGVATGELFF
TGCGCCAGCACCGAACCAGGGGTGGCCACCGGGGAGCTGTTTTTT
>.|TRBJ1-2|TRBV5-1|few
CASSLGGGSTYGYTF
TGCGCCAGCAGCTTGGGCGGGGGGTCCACGTATGGCTACACCTTC
>TRBD1|TRBJ2-7|TRBV27|.
CASFSNRDRGENYEQYF
TGTGCCAGCTTCTCTAACCGGGACAGGGGGGAAAACTACGAGCAGTACTTC